The sample holds many counts of the clone carrying this T cell receptor beta chain. Antigen unknown. The data stem from a study of beta chain features in type 1 diabetes. Expressed TCRB transcripts were sequenced, since all the RNA that had been isolated was reverse transcribed. Here immunoSEQ multiplex PCR was the method, and the copy in TCRdb shows in-frame clones only, minus some. The repertoire consists of 120,000 to 150,000 clones, with less than 10% occurring once and the leading ten covering around 0.65%. Trimming took off 4 bases at V and 5 bases at J, with 5 bases between the two ends. This CDR3 region has 10 residues. Germline CDR1 and CDR2: SQVTM and ANQGSEA. Findings of the study overall: Whether HLA type influences TCRB rearrangement remained unresolved here.

The specimen sequenced was central memory CD4+ T cells from blood. The genes are TRBV29-1 and TRBJ2-5; D unclear. The receptor comes from a woman aged 35 to 49 in good health. DNA of the CDR3: TGCAGCGTTGCAATGGAGACCCAGTACTTC. Protein sequence: CSVAMETQYF.